The rows below give T cell receptor beta chains drawn from one sample of a study of patients and donors after allogeneic stem cell transplantation. TCRdb recomputed calls from the RT-PCR reads with MiXCR, one row per CDR3 protein. The sample records under 200,000 distinct CDR3 sequences, approximately 31% being singletons. Sequencing was done on a sample of blood, either unsorted or a sorted T cell fraction (not recorded which). The origin of the receptors is a human donor who was either an allogeneic HSCT recipient or a stem cell or donor lymphocyte infusion donor (not recorded which). It is not recorded whose cells these are; they may come from a transplant donor. Both conserved end residues are part of each CDR3. A D gene is named only where the DNA matches it firmly. Clone size appears in some rows only: once, few, many, or a class for an expanded clone.

J,V,size,D,CDR3,DNA
TRBJ2-1,TRBV27,-,TRBD2,CASSLMGVGLAVYNEQFF,TGTGCCAGCAGTTTAATGGGGGTCGGACTAGCGGTCTACAATGAGCAGTTCTTC
TRBJ2-1,TRBV15,-,TRBD2,CATSHSGSSDNEQFF,TGTGCCACCAGCCATAGCGGGAGTAGTGACAATGAGCAGTTCTTC
TRBJ2-3,TRBV20-1,once,-,CSARDRGDPQYF,TGCAGTGCTAGAGACCGTGGGGATCCGCAGTATTTT
TRBJ2-1,TRBV7-2,few,-,CASSVDFSYNEQFF,TGTGCCAGCAGCGTGGACTTCTCCTACAATGAGCAGTTCTTC
TRBJ2-4,TRBV5-1,-,-,CASSRNPDGVSIQYF,TGCGCCAGCAGCAGAAACCCGGACGGAGTTAGCATTCAGTACTTC
TRBJ2-7,TRBV20-1,-,-,CSARRDRYEQYF,TGCAGTGCTAGGCGGGACCGCTACGAGCAGTACTTC
TRBJ2-3,TRBV3-1,-,TRBD2,CASSPNPGLAGTDTQYF,TGTGCCAGCAGCCCCAACCCGGGACTAGCCGGCACAGATACGCAGTATTTT
TRBJ2-1,TRBV7-2,-,-,CASSLPPLNEQFF,TGTGCCAGCAGCTTACCCCCTCTAAATGAGCAGTTCTTC
TRBJ1-1,TRBV12-3/TRBV12-4,many,-,CASRGRENTEAFF,TGTGCCAGCCGCGGCAGGGAGAACACTGAAGCTTTCTTT
TRBJ2-1,TRBV9,few,-,CASSGLWSSSYNEQFF,TGTGCCAGCAGCGGCCTCTGGTCCAGCTCCTACAATGAGCAGTTCTTC
TRBJ1-2,TRBV3-1,few,-,CASSQDDRPNYGYTF,TGTGCCAGCAGCCAAGACGACAGGCCTAACTATGGCTACACCTTC
TRBJ1-5,TRBV10-2,many,-,CASSESNPWRSNQPQHF,TGCGCCAGCAGTGAGTCGAACCCATGGAGAAGCAATCAGCCCCAGCATTTT
TRBJ2-7,TRBV6-5,few,TRBD2,CASSWEGKRYEQYF,TGTGCCAGCAGTTGGGAGGGAAAACGGTACGAGCAGTACTTC
TRBJ2-3,TRBV20-1,-,-,CSARVGTQYF,TGCAGTGCTAGAGTCGGTACGCAGTATTTT
TRBJ2-3,TRBV12-3/TRBV12-4,-,TRBD1,CASSFQHRGPTDTQYF,TGTGCCAGCAGCTTCCAACACAGGGGCCCCACAGATACGCAGTATTTT
TRBJ1-2,TRBV29-1,-,-,CSVEGDTPYGYTF,TGCAGCGTTGAGGGAGACACCCCCTATGGCTACACCTTC
TRBJ2-2,TRBV4-3,-,TRBD2,CASSPLAGGNTGELFF,TGCGCCAGCAGCCCACTAGCGGGAGGGAACACCGGGGAGCTGTTTTTT
TRBJ1-1,TRBV7-3,few,TRBD1,CASSSGQANTEAFF,TGTGCCAGCAGCTCGGGACAGGCGAACACTGAAGCTTTCTTT
TRBJ1-4,TRBV28,-,TRBD1,CASSLGGGAGDEKLFF,TGTGCCAGCAGTTTAGGAGGGGGCGCGGGGGATGAAAAACTGTTTTTT
TRBJ1-3,TRBV25-1,few,-,CASTLGGNSGNTIYF,TGTGCCAGCACCCTCGGGGGGAACTCTGGAAACACCATATATTTT
TRBJ1-2,TRBV6-5,few,-,CASSYEQRANYGYTF,TGTGCCAGCAGTTACGAACAGAGAGCTAACTATGGCTACACCTTC
TRBJ1-1,TRBV4-3,many,-,CASSPGVLNTEAFF,TGCGCCAGCAGCCCAGGGGTTTTGAACACTGAAGCTTTCTTT
TRBJ2-7,TRBV11-2,-,-,CASSFQGTSYEQYF,TGTGCCAGCAGCTTTCAGGGGACCTCCTACGAGCAGTACTTC
TRBJ1-2,TRBV20-1,many,-,CSAGPVNYGYTF,TGCAGTGCTGGGCCGGTTAACTATGGCTACACCTTC
TRBJ1-2,TRBV6-5,-,-,CASSYGGGYTF,TGTGCCAGCAGTTACGGGGGCGGCTACACCTTC
TRBJ2-7,TRBV20-1,-,TRBD2,CSASTSGALYEQYF,TGCAGTGCTAGCACTAGCGGGGCACTCTACGAGCAGTACTTC
TRBJ1-6,TRBV6-2/TRBV6-3,few,TRBD1,CASSEGQGAQNSPLHF,TGTGCCAGCAGTGAGGGACAGGGGGCCCAGAATTCACCCCTCCACTTT
TRBJ1-1,TRBV21-1,-,-,CASSSRDSNTEAFF,TGTGCCAGCAGCTCGAGGGACTCGAACACTGAAGCTTTCTTT
TRBJ1-1,TRBV20-1,few,-,CSATWTEVSNTEAFF,TGCAGTGCTACCTGGACAGAAGTTTCGAACACTGAAGCTTTCTTT
TRBJ2-1,TRBV5-1,-,-,CASSLRALDGGNEQFF,TGCGCCAGCAGCTTGAGGGCGCTAGACGGAGGGAATGAGCAGTTCTTC
TRBJ2-7,TRBV27,few,-,CASSLSGNSGEQYF,TGTGCCAGCAGTTTATCAGGGAACTCGGGCGAGCAGTACTTC
TRBJ2-7,TRBV10-3,-,-,CAIKGGEGNYEQYF,TGTGCCATCAAGGGAGGTGAGGGCAACTACGAGCAGTACTTC
TRBJ2-3,TRBV7-9,many,-,CASSFTSYDTQYF,TGTGCCAGCAGCTTCACCTCCTACGATACGCAGTATTTT
TRBJ1-4,TRBV18,few,-,CASSPGGSNEKLFF,TGTGCCAGCTCACCCGGAGGATCTAATGAAAAACTGTTTTTT
TRBJ2-1,TRBV25-1,few,TRBD2,CASSESSGRAFEQFF,TGTGCCAGCAGTGAGTCTAGCGGGAGGGCCTTTGAGCAGTTCTTC
TRBJ2-3,TRBV30,-,TRBD2,CAWSVLAGSQDTQYF,TGTGCCTGGAGTGTACTAGCGGGGAGTCAGGATACGCAGTATTTT
TRBJ1-1,TRBV2,few,-,CASSEGEAFF,TGTGCCAGCAGTGAGGGAGAAGCTTTCTTT
TRBJ2-7,TRBV20-1,few,TRBD2,CSASELAGGYEQYF,TGCAGTGCTAGCGAACTAGCGGGAGGTTACGAGCAGTACTTC
TRBJ1-1,TRBV5-5,few,-,CASSLGQSFTEAFF,TGTGCCAGCAGCTTAGGACAGTCCTTCACTGAAGCTTTCTTT
TRBJ1-2,TRBV2,-,-,CASSESGPYGYTF,TGTGCCAGCAGTGAATCCGGACCCTATGGCTACACCTTC
TRBJ2-7,TRBV2,-,-,CASTNRDYEQYF,TGTGCCAGCACGAACAGGGACTACGAGCAGTACTTC
TRBJ1-1,TRBV12-3/TRBV12-4,few,TRBD1,CASKTQGALVEAFF,TGTGCCAGCAAAACACAGGGGGCGTTAGTAGAAGCTTTCTTT
TRBJ1-6,TRBV5-6,few,-,CASSLSGDYNSPLHF,TGTGCCAGCAGCTTGTCCGGCGACTATAATTCACCCCTCCACTTT
TRBJ1-5,TRBV4-3,few,TRBD1,CASSQERPLTGGLQPQHF,TGCGCCAGCAGCCAAGAACGCCCGCTTACAGGGGGCTTGCAGCCCCAGCATTTT
TRBJ2-3,TRBV25-1,few,TRBD2,CASSELTGASGFTDTQYF,TGTGCCAGCAGTGAACTTACCGGGGCTAGCGGGTTCACAGATACGCAGTATTTT
TRBJ2-2,TRBV7-7,few,-,CASSLAYGGELFF,TGTGCTAGCAGCTTAGCATATGGCGGGGAGCTGTTTTTT
TRBJ2-7,TRBV24-1,-,-,CATMTGPLSYEQYF,TGTGCCACCATGACGGGACCGCTCTCCTACGAGCAGTACTTC
TRBJ1-1,TRBV20-1,-,-,CSARGPNTEAFF,TGCAGTGCTAGAGGTCCGAACACTGAAGCTTTCTTT
TRBJ2-4,TRBV12-3/TRBV12-4,-,-,CASSFKGSIQYF,TGTGCCAGCAGTTTCAAGGGGTCCATTCAGTACTTC